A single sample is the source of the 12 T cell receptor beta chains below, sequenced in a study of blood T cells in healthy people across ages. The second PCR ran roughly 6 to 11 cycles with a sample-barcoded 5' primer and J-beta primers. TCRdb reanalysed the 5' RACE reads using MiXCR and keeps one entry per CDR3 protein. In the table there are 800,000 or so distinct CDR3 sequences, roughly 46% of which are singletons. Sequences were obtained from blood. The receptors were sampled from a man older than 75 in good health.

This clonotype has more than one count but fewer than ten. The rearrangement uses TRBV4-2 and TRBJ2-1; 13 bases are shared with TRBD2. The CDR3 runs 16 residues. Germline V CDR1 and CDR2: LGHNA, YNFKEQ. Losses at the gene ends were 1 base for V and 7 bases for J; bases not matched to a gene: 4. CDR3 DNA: TGTGCCAGCAGCCAAGCCGGGACTAGCGGGAAGAATGAGCAGTTCTTC. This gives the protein CASSQAGTSGKNEQFF.

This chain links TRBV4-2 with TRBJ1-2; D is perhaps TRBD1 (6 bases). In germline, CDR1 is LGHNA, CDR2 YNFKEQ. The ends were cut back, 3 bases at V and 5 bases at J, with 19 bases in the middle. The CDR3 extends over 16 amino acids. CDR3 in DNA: TGTGCCAGCAGCCAGATGGGAGGCAGGGGAGGATATGGCTACACCTTC. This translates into CASSQMGGRGGYGYTF.

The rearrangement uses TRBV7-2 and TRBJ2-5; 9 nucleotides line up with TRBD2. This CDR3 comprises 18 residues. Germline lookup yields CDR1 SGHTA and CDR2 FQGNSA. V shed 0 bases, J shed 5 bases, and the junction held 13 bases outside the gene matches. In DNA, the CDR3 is TGTGCCAGCAGCTTAGCGGGTTTTAGCGGGAGCGTCGGGGAGACCCAGTACTTC. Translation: CASSLAGFSGSVGETQYF.

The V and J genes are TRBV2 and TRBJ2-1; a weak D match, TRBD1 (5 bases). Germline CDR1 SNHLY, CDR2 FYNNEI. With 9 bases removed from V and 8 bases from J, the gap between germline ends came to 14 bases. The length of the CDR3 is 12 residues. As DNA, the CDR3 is TGTGCCAGACAGGTCCTTTACGATGAGCAGTTCTTC. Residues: CARQVLYDEQFF.

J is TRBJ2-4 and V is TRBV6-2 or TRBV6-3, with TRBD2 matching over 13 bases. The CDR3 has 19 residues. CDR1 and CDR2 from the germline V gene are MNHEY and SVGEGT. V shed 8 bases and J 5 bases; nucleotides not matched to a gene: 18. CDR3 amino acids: CASLPSPGLAGYRQNIQYF. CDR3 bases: TGTGCCAGCCTTCCTTCACCGGGACTAGCGGGATACCGCCAAAACATTCAGTACTTC.

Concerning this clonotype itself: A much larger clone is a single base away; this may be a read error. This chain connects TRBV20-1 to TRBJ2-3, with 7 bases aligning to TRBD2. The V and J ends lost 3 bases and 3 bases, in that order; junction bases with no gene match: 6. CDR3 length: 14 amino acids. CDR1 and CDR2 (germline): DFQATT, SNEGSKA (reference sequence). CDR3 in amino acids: CSASIAGRTDTQYF. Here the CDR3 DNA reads TGCAGTGCTAGTATCGCCGGGAGGACAGATACGCAGTATTTT.

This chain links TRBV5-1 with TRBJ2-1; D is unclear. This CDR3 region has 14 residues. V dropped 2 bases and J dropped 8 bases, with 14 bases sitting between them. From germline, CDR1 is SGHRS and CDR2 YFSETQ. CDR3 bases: TGCGCCAGCAGCTTTGGCGGCGGTTCCTATGAGCAGTTCTTC. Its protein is CASSFGGGSYEQFF.

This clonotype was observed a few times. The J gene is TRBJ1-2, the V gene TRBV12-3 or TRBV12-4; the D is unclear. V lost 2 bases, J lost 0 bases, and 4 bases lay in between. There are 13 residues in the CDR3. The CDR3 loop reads CASSLTPNYGYTF. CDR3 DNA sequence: TGTGCCAGCAGTTTAACCCCTAACTATGGCTACACCTTC.

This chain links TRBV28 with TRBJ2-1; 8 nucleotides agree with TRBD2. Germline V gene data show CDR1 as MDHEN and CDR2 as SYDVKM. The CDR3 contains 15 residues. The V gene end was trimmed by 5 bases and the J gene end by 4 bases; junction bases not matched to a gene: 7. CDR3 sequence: CASSGSGGQYNEQFF. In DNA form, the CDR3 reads TGTGCCAGCAGTGGGAGCGGGGGACAATACAATGAGCAGTTCTTC.

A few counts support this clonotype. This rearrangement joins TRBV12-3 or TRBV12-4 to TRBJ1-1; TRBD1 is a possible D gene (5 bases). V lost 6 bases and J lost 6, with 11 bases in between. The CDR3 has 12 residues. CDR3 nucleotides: TGTGCCAGCAGCCTACAGGCACCTGAAGCTTTCTTT. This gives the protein CASSLQAPEAFF.

CDR3 nucleotide sequence: TGTGCCAGCAGTTTTGATAAGAGGGGAGAGACCCAGTACTTC. Its protein is CASSFDKRGETQYF. The chain joins TRBV28 to TRBJ2-5; D possibly matches TRBD1 or TRBD2 (5 bases each). Germline CDR1 reads MDHEN; CDR2 reads SYDVKM. Trimming took 3 bases from V and 4 from J, leaving 12 bases between them. The CDR3 sequence is 14 residues long.

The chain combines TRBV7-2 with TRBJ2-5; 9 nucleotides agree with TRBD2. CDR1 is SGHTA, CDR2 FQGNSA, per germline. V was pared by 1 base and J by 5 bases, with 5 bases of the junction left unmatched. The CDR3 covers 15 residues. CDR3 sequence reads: CASSLGGRAGETQYF. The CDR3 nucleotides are TGTGCCAGCAGCTTAGGCGGGAGGGCAGGGGAGACCCAGTACTTC.